The 27 T cell receptor beta chains given below trace back to one sample, sequenced in a study of blood T cell repertoires in COVID-19. Clones were sequenced by immunoSEQ multiplex PCR, and TCRdb holds only the in-frame ones, with some missing. Here the sample spans roughly 250,000 clones, approximately 84% being singletons. Source material: peripheral blood. Receptor source: a person between 65 and 80 years old with COVID-19, enrolled during active disease.

The chain has TRBV12-5 and TRBJ1-1; D not certain. The CDR3 loop spans 17 amino acids. V was trimmed by 0 bases and J by 1 base, leaving 15 bases between them. Germline V gene sequence: CDR1 LGHNT, CDR2 FRNRAP. The DNA for the CDR3 is TGTGCTAGTGGTTTGGTACTAGAGACCGTACCGAACACTGAAGCTTTCTTT. Translated: CASGLVLETVPNTEAFF. Filled out from reference TRBV12-5 and TRBJ1-1, the complete variable domain reads DARVTQTPRHKVTEMGQEVTMRCQPILGHNTVFWYRQTMMQGLELLAYFRNRAPLDDSGMPKDRFSAEMPDATLATLKIQPSEPRDSAVYFCASGLVLETVPNTEAFFGQGTRLTVV.

The chain couples TRBV5-4 to TRBJ1-2, with 8 bases identical to TRBD1. The length of the CDR3 is 15 residues. The ends lost 0 bases at V and 8 bases at J; junction bases unmatched: 9. Germline CDR1 reads SGHNT; CDR2 reads YYREEE (reference sequence). The CDR3 protein is CASSLGGQGTRGYTF. The CDR3 nucleotides read TGTGCCAGCAGCTTGGGCGGACAGGGCACGCGCGGCTACACCTTC.

The rearrangement uses TRBV10-3 and TRBJ1-1; D remains ambiguous. The length of the CDR3 is 13 residues. V lost 8 bases, J lost 3 bases, and 13 bases lay in between. Germline CDR1 and CDR2: ENHRY and SYGVKD. The chain's CDR3 is CAIAFNLDTEAFF. For the CDR3, the DNA is TGTGCCATCGCGTTCAACCTTGACACTGAAGCTTTCTTT.

The rearrangement joins TRBV11-1 to TRBJ2-1; perhaps TRBD1 as D (6 bases). Trimming cost V 5 bases and J 8 bases, with 13 bases left between them. The germline gives CDR1 SGHAT, CDR2 FQDESV (reference sequence). The CDR3 consists of 13 residues. The CDR3 nucleotides are TGTGCCAGCAGCACGATACAGGGCTATGAGCAGTTCTTC. Translation gives CASSTIQGYEQFF.

DNA of the CDR3: TGTGCCAGCAGTTTGGCGGGGCCCTACACTGAAGCTTTCTTT. Encoded protein: CASSLAGPYTEAFF. This chain uses TRBV28 with TRBJ1-1; tentative D call: TRBD1 (5 bases). Trimming took 3 bases from V and 3 from J, leaving 11 bases between them. The CDR3 extends over 14 amino acids. CDR1 is MDHEN, CDR2 SYDVKM, per germline.

The chain couples TRBV2 to TRBJ1-1; D not certain. The V and J ends lost 11 bases and 5 bases respectively, with 18 bases between them. CDR1 and CDR2 from the germline V gene are SNHLY and FYNNEI. The CDR3 runs to 13 residues. The CDR3 protein is CAGSREVRTEAFF. The CDR3 DNA reads TGTGCCGGATCAAGGGAGGTGAGGACTGAAGCTTTCTTT.

This clone was seen a few times. The gene calls are TRBV28 and TRBJ2-5; possible D gene TRBD2, 5 bases. V was cut by 4 bases and J by 7 bases, with 16 bases left in between. This CDR3 region has 14 residues. Germline V gene sequence: CDR1 MDHEN, CDR2 SYDVKM. The CDR3 region has the DNA TGTGCCAGCAGTTACCCGCTAGCCCAAAGGACCCAGTACTTC. Residues: CASSYPLAQRTQYF.

This clone has just one count. The chain uses TRBV28 and TRBJ1-4, with no clear D. The germline V and J ends were trimmed by 3 bases and 14 bases, with 10 bases remaining between them. CDR1 and CDR2 (germline): MDHEN, SYDVKM. The CDR3 totals 11 residues. This CDR3 is CASSFSGPLFF. DNA for the CDR3: TGTGCCAGCAGTTTTAGCGGTCCGCTGTTTTTT.

V and J are TRBV27 and TRBJ2-7; 11 nucleotides line up with TRBD1. Per germline, CDR1 MNHEY and CDR2 SMNVEV (reference sequence). Unmatched junction bases numbered 6, after V lost 6 bases and J lost 5 bases. The CDR3 is 14 residues long. The CDR3 reads CASSGQGAFNEQYF. CDR3 DNA: TGTGCCAGCAGCGGACAGGGGGCTTTCAACGAGCAGTACTTC.

The chain recombines TRBV7-2 with TRBJ2-7, with 9 bases identical to TRBD1. The CDR3 consists of 16 residues. The V and J ends lost 4 bases and 1 base, in that order; junction bases with no gene match: 8. Germline values: CDR1 SGHTA, CDR2 FQGNSA. CDR3: CASSSRTGTGSYEQYF. The CDR3 nucleotides read TGTGCCAGCAGCTCACGAACCGGGACAGGGTCCTACGAGCAGTACTTC.

The CDR3 DNA is TGTGCCAGCAGTCCGCGACTATTCGGGGGGGCTGAAGCTTTCTTT. It encodes CASSPRLFGGAEAFF. The chain has TRBV27 and TRBJ1-1; tentative D call: TRBD1 (5 bases). The CDR3 covers 15 residues. Per germline, CDR1 MNHEY and CDR2 SMNVEV (reference sequence). V gave up 5 bases and J gave up 6 bases, with 19 bases separating them.

The rearrangement links TRBV10-3 to TRBJ1-5; D remains ambiguous. The CDR3 has 13 amino acids. CDR1 is ENHRY and CDR2 is SYGVKD in the germline V gene. Between the trimmed V and J ends, which lost 3 bases and 4 bases, there was a span of 7 bases. The CDR3 loop reads CAISDPGNQPQHF. CDR3 DNA: TGTGCCATCAGTGATCCAGGAAATCAGCCCCAGCATTTT.

The V gene is TRBV6-1, the J gene TRBJ2-2; TRBD1 matches at 9 bases. This CDR3 has 18 residues. CDR1 and CDR2 from the germline V gene are MNHNS and SASEGT. Unmatched junction bases numbered 13, after V lost 4 bases and J lost 4 bases. The chain's CDR3 is CASSAFHRDRASTGELFF. DNA for the CDR3: TGTGCCAGCAGTGCGTTTCATAGGGACAGGGCTTCCACCGGGGAGCTGTTTTTT.

The gene calls are TRBV7-9 and TRBJ2-2, with 13 bases fitting TRBD2. The CDR3 runs 17 residues. CDR1 is SEHNR and CDR2 is FQNEAQ in the germline V gene (reference sequence). V gave up 4 bases and J gave up 5 bases; unmatched junction bases: 7. Here the CDR3 DNA reads TGTGCCAGCAGCTCACTAGCGGGGGGGCCCCAGACCGGGGAGCTGTTTTTT. It encodes CASSSLAGGPQTGELFF.

This clone was observed a handful of times. The identical CDR3 is also encoded by other nucleotide sequences in the sample. J is TRBJ1-2 and V is TRBV5-1; D call uncertain. Germline assignment: CDR1 SGHRS and CDR2 YFSETQ. Trimming stripped 1 base from V and 8 bases from J, with 9 bases between. The CDR3 runs 12 residues. CDR3 DNA sequence: TGCGCCAGCAGCTTGACTAGGTCGGGCTACACCTTC. Translating gives CASSLTRSGYTF.

The J gene is TRBJ2-3, the V gene TRBV19; D is unresolved. CDR1 is LNHDA and CDR2 is SQIVND in the germline V gene (reference sequence). The CDR3 runs 12 residues. V dropped 3 bases and J dropped 6 bases, with 7 bases sitting between them. As DNA, the CDR3 is TGTGCCAGTAGTATGTCGGGTGATACGCAGTATTTT. It translates to CASSMSGDTQYF.

This clone was found once. The rearrangement links TRBV7-2 to TRBJ2-7, with D maybe TRBD2 (6 bases). In germline, CDR1 is SGHTA, CDR2 FQGNSA. This CDR3 has 14 amino acids. Trimming removed 0 bases at V and 2 bases at J, with 8 bases between. As DNA, the CDR3 is TGTGCCAGCAGCTTAGCGGGAGGCCCCTACGAGCAGTACTTC. It encodes CASSLAGGPYEQYF.

The chain combines TRBV5-3 with TRBJ1-1, with 10 bases lining up with TRBD1. TRBV5-3 is labeled an ORF, and its function is uncertain. This CDR3 spans 19 amino acids. The CDR3 DNA follows: TGTGCGAGAGGGGCGGGGACAGGGGCCCCCCAAACCGTGAACACTGAAGCTTTCTTT. This encodes CARGAGTGAPQTVNTEAFF.

The V gene is TRBV27, the J gene TRBJ2-7; 9 nucleotides align to TRBD1. This CDR3 has 15 residues. The V gene's germline CDR1 is MNHEY and CDR2 SMNVEV (reference sequence). Losses at the gene ends were 1 base for V and 2 bases for J; bases not matched to a gene: 3. For the CDR3, the DNA is TGTGCCAGCAGTTTATACGGACAGGGGCCCTACGAGCAGTACTTC. Its protein product is CASSLYGQGPYEQYF.

The chain couples TRBV4-3 to TRBJ2-3, with a tentative D call TRBD1 (6 bases). V shed 0 bases and J shed 1 base, with 14 bases lying between them. In germline, CDR1 is LGHNA, CDR2 YSLEER. This CDR3 region has 17 residues. CDR3 DNA: TGCGCCAGCAGCCAAGATCGGCAGGGGTGGGGCACAGATACGCAGTATTTT. Protein: CASSQDRQGWGTDTQYF.

V usage is TRBV7-2 and J usage is TRBJ2-6; D not certain. Per the germline V gene, CDR1 is SGHTA and CDR2 is FQGNSA. The CDR3 runs to 16 residues. The ends were cut back, 5 bases at V and 1 base at J, with 12 bases in the middle. CDR3 loop: CASSLYSTSGANVLTF. As DNA, the CDR3 is TGTGCCAGCAGCCTTTACAGTACGTCTGGGGCCAACGTCCTGACTTTC. Using reference TRBV7-2 and TRBJ2-6 for the parts outside the CDR3, the full variable domain is GAGVSQSPSNKVTEKGKDVELRCDPISGHTALYWYRQSLGQGLEFLIYFQGNSAPDKSGLPSDRFSAERTGGSVSTLTIQRTQQEDSAVYLCASSLYSTSGANVLTFGAGSRLTVL.

A single count supports this clone. At one end the junction does not follow the germline gene, possibly because of a read error. The chain employs TRBV2 and TRBJ2-5; TRBD2 agrees at 14 bases. The CDR3 totals 14 residues. CDR1 SNHLY and CDR2 FYNNEI come from the germline V gene. CDR3 in amino acids: CASNLTPGLAGVDF. As DNA, the CDR3 is TGTGCCAGCAACCTCACCCCGGGACTAGCGGGAGTGGACTTC. Full variable domain (missing parts from reference TRBV2 and TRBJ2-5): EPEVTQTPSHQVTQMGQEVILRCVPISNHLYFYWYRQILGQKVEFLVSFYNNEISEKSEIFDDQFSVERPDGSNFTLKIRSTKLEDSAMYFCASNLTPGLAGVDFGPGTRLLVL.

V is TRBV14 and J is TRBJ2-2, with D possibly TRBD1 on 5 matching bases. CDR3 length equals 12 residues. Germline-derived CDR1 and CDR2 are SGHDN and FVKESK. Trimming shortened V by 2 bases and J by 11 bases, and 9 bases separated the two germline ends. The CDR3 DNA follows: TGTGCCAGCAGCCAAAAGGGGCGCGAGCTGTTTTTT. Translating gives CASSQKGRELFF. The variable domain in full, completed from reference TRBV14 and TRBJ2-2, reads EAGVTQFPSHSVIEKGQTVTLRCDPISGHDNLYWYRRVMGKEIKFLLHFVKESKQDESGMPNNRFLAERTGGTYSTLKVQPAELEDSGVYFCASSQKGRELFFGEGSRLTVL.

The chain employs TRBV3-1 (or the pseudogene TRBV3-2) and TRBJ1-1, with D perhaps TRBD1 (6 bases). Germline V gives CDR1 LGHDT, CDR2 YNNKEL (reference sequence). Trimming cost V 0 bases and J 6 bases, with 8 bases left between them. CDR3 size: 13 residues. The chain's CDR3 is CASSQEGGPEAFF. The DNA for the CDR3 is TGTGCCAGCAGCCAAGAAGGGGGACCTGAAGCTTTCTTT.

The chain joins TRBV7-3 to TRBJ2-1; tentatively, D is TRBD2 (6 bases). Trimming removed 2 bases from V and 7 bases from J, with 9 bases in between. This CDR3 spans 13 amino acids. The germline gives CDR1 SGHTA, CDR2 FQGTGA. The CDR3 spells CASSLWGENEQFF. As DNA, the CDR3 is TGTGCCAGCAGCTTATGGGGGGAGAATGAGCAGTTCTTC.

The chain combines TRBV7-2 with TRBJ2-6; 9 nucleotides match TRBD1. Germline values: CDR1 SGHTA, CDR2 FQGNSA. V gave up 5 bases and J gave up 2 bases; unmatched junction bases: 1. This CDR3 comprises 15 residues. Here the CDR3 DNA reads TGTGCCAGCAGCAACAGGGGGCCTGGGGCCAACGTCCTGACTTTC. Amino acid sequence: CASSNRGPGANVLTF.

This rearrangement joins TRBV28 to TRBJ2-2, with D perhaps TRBD2 (5 bases). There are 13 residues in the CDR3. From germline, CDR1 is MDHEN and CDR2 SYDVKM. Deletions cut 7 bases from V and 7 bases from J, with 13 bases between. The CDR3 DNA reads as TGTGCCAGCATACCGAGAGGGTACGGGGAGCTGTTTTTT. This codes for CASIPRGYGELFF.